These T cell receptor beta chains were read from a single sample in a study of cytomegalovirus exposure and HLA in healthy donors. Data came from immunoSEQ multiplex PCR; TCRdb stores just in-frame clones and leaves some out. In the table there are about 220,000 clones, over 70% of which are singletons. The sequenced sample consisted of PBMCs. The receptors stem from a woman in her twenties or thirties in good health and CMV-seropositive. The CDR3 runs from the conserved cysteine through the conserved F or W. Each record gives: J gene, V gene, D gene, CDR3 length, clone size, CDR3 protein, CDR3 DNA. The D gene is left open where the match is weak. Expanded clones get a size class; other rows say once, few or many, or leave the size out.

>TRBJ2-7|TRBV6-4|TRBD2|18|.
CASSDSMGEAGVQYEQYF
TGTGCCAGCAGTGACTCGATGGGCGAAGCGGGAGTTCAATACGAGCAGTACTTC
>TRBJ2-7|TRBV13|TRBD2|17|.
CASSPHPGLAGIYEQYF
TGTGCCAGCAGCCCCCACCCTGGACTAGCGGGTATCTACGAGCAGTACTTC
>TRBJ2-7|TRBV10-1|.|12|.
CASSEGGDEQYF
TGCGCCAGCAGTGAAGGAGGGGACGAGCAGTACTTC
>TRBJ1-5|TRBV5-6|.|12|few
CASSFGNQPQHF
TGTGCCAGCAGCTTTGGAAACCAGCCCCAGCATTTT
>TRBJ2-7|TRBV15|.|15|.
CATSSPPGLSYEQYF
TGTGCCACCAGCAGCCCCCCGGGGCTCTCCTACGAGCAGTACTTC
>TRBJ2-7|TRBV7-2|TRBD2|15|.
CASSFGLAGSYEQYF
TGTGCCAGCAGCTTCGGACTAGCGGGATCCTACGAGCAGTACTTC
>TRBJ2-7|TRBV29-1|TRBD1|13|once
CSAQTGDSYEQYF
TGCAGCGCTCAGACAGGGGACTCCTACGAGCAGTACTTC
>TRBJ1-5|TRBV27|.|14|.
CASSPKSINQPQHF
TGTGCCAGCAGTCCGAAAAGCATTAATCAGCCCCAGCATTTT
>TRBJ2-1|TRBV7-9|.|15|.
CASVNSGKPYNEQFF
TGTGCCAGCGTAAACAGCGGCAAACCCTACAATGAGCAGTTCTTC
>TRBJ2-7|TRBV27|.|19|.
CASSNYLPPRPSEGHEQYF
TGTGCCAGCAGTAATTATCTACCTCCTCGTCCCTCCGAGGGCCACGAGCAGTACTTC
>TRBJ2-7|TRBV5-1|TRBD1|15|.
CASSSGTGGSYEQYF
TGCGCCAGCAGCTCGGGGACAGGGGGTTCCTACGAGCAGTACTTC
>TRBJ2-7|TRBV6-1|.|12|.
CASSYPPNEQYF
TGTGCCAGCAGTTATCCACCGAACGAGCAGTACTTC
>TRBJ1-1|TRBV10-3|TRBD1|14|.
CAISVDRANTEAFF
TGTGCCATCAGTGTGGACAGGGCAAACACTGAAGCTTTCTTT
>TRBJ2-3|TRBV5-1|.|14|.
CASSRGDATDTQYF
TGCGCCAGCAGCCGTGGGGACGCCACAGATACGCAGTATTTT
>TRBJ2-4|TRBV2|.|14|.
CASVGGVAKNIQYF
TGTGCCAGTGTAGGGGGAGTAGCCAAAAACATTCAGTACTTC
>TRBJ2-7|TRBV6-5|TRBD2|15|.
CASSPLAGSYYEQYF
TGTGCCAGCAGTCCCCTAGCGGGCAGCTACTACGAGCAGTACTTC
>TRBJ1-2|TRBV27|TRBD1|20|.
CASSFSGTADLNRLNYGYTF
TGTGCCAGCAGTTTCTCCGGGACAGCTGACTTGAATCGCCTGAACTATGGCTACACCTTC
>TRBJ1-3|TRBV6-1|.|15|.
CASSGSRGAGNTIYF
TGTGCCAGCAGTGGTTCTAGGGGGGCTGGAAACACCATATATTTT
>TRBJ1-2|TRBV6-5|TRBD1|14|few
CASSKDREWYGYTF
TGTGCCAGCAGTAAAGACAGGGAATGGTATGGCTACACCTTC
>TRBJ1-1|TRBV5-1|.|14|.
CASSLIRVGTEAFF
TGCGCCAGCAGCTTGATAAGGGTAGGGACTGAAGCTTTCTTT
>TRBJ2-3|TRBV11-1|.|14|.
CASSQRFDSDTQYF
TGTGCCAGCAGCCAGCGGTTTGACTCAGATACGCAGTATTTT
>TRBJ1-5|TRBV27|.|16|.
CASSPIDRWANQPQHF
TGTGCCAGCAGTCCCATAGACAGGTGGGCCAATCAGCCCCAGCATTTT
>TRBJ1-1|TRBV6-1|.|13|.
CASSDYGYTEAFF
TGTGCCAGCAGTGACTATGGGTACACTGAAGCTTTCTTT
>TRBJ2-7|TRBV7-9|.|16|.
CASSSALTTGSYEQYF
TGTGCCAGCAGCTCGGCGTTAACTACGGGGTCCTACGAGCAGTACTTC
>TRBJ2-7|TRBV27|TRBD2|16|.
CASSLWAGGSPDEQYF
TGTGCCAGCAGTTTATGGGCGGGAGGTTCCCCTGACGAGCAGTACTTC
>TRBJ1-4|TRBV7-6|.|15|.
CASSLRQLGNGKLFF
TGTGCCAGCAGCTTACGTCAGCTGGGGAATGGAAAACTGTTTTTT
>TRBJ2-7|TRBV6-1|.|11|.
CASSENYEQYF
TGTGCCAGCAGTGAAAACTACGAGCAGTACTTC
>TRBJ1-1|TRBV29-1|.|14|.
CSVEVSRVGAEAFF
TGCAGCGTTGAAGTTAGTAGGGTCGGGGCTGAAGCTTTCTTT
>TRBJ2-1|TRBV27|.|13|.
CASSYLRENEQFF
TGTGCCAGCAGTTACCTCAGGGAAAATGAGCAGTTCTTC
>TRBJ1-1|TRBV2|.|12|few
CASREENTEAFF
TGTGCCAGCAGGGAGGAGAACACTGAAGCTTTCTTT
>TRBJ2-1|TRBV6-4|TRBD2|15|once
CASSALAGAQDEQFF
TGTGCCAGCAGTGCACTAGCGGGGGCTCAGGATGAGCAGTTCTTC
>TRBJ2-3|TRBV13|.|13|.
CASSTGSADTQYF
TGTGCCAGCAGCACCGGGAGCGCAGATACGCAGTATTTT
>TRBJ2-7|TRBV7-2|.|15|.
CASSLEGGHSYEQYF
TGTGCCAGCAGCTTAGAGGGGGGCCACTCCTACGAGCAGTACTTC
>TRBJ2-2|TRBV9|.|17|.
CASSVTAGGRYTGELFF
TGTGCCAGCAGCGTAACGGCGGGTGGGAGGTACACCGGGGAGCTGTTTTTT
>TRBJ1-2|TRBV7-6|.|13|.
CASSLDGGWGYTF
TGTGCCAGCAGCTTAGATGGGGGCTGGGGCTACACCTTC
>TRBJ2-1|TRBV5-4|.|15|.
CASSFGQNSYNEQFF
TGTGCCAGCAGCTTCGGGCAGAACTCCTACAATGAGCAGTTCTTC
>TRBJ2-6|TRBV9|.|14|once
CASSADSGANVLTF
TGTGCCAGCAGCGCGGACTCTGGGGCCAACGTCCTGACTTTC
>TRBJ2-1|TRBV11-2|TRBD2|18|.
CASSSPREGTSLYNEQFF
TGTGCCAGCAGCTCTCCGCGAGAAGGGACTAGCCTATACAATGAGCAGTTCTTC
>TRBJ2-7|TRBV18|.|15|.
CASSPQGADPYEQYF
TGTGCCAGCTCGCCTCAAGGAGCCGACCCCTACGAGCAGTACTTC
>TRBJ1-2|TRBV7-2|.|13|.
CASSSNLGGGYTF
TGTGCCAGCAGCTCCAATCTGGGGGGTGGCTACACCTTC
>TRBJ1-1|TRBV5-1|.|15|.
CASSLSGEWGTEAFF
TGCGCCAGCAGCTTGTCGGGAGAGTGGGGCACTGAAGCTTTCTTT
>TRBJ2-7|TRBV9|.|16|.
CASSVGLTPRSYEQYF
TGTGCCAGCAGCGTAGGGTTGACGCCCAGGTCCTACGAGCAGTACTTC
>TRBJ2-6|TRBV2|.|15|.
CASSLALSGANVLTF
TGTGCCAGCAGTTTAGCCCTCTCTGGGGCCAACGTCCTGACTTTC
>TRBJ1-2|TRBV6-6|.|15|.
CASSYLSPSNYGYTF
TGTGCCAGCAGTTACCTGTCCCCCTCAAACTATGGCTACACCTTC
>TRBJ2-1|TRBV6-5|.|14|.
CASSYQREYNEQFF
TGTGCCAGCAGTTATCAGCGAGAATACAATGAGCAGTTCTTC
>TRBJ1-5|TRBV18|TRBD1|16|.
CASSQNQGGGNQPQHF
TGTGCCAGCTCTCAAAATCAGGGGGGAGGCAATCAGCCCCAGCATTTT
>TRBJ1-2|TRBV9|.|12|.
CASSASIGGYTF
TGTGCCAGCAGTGCCTCGATTGGCGGCTACACCTTC
>TRBJ2-3|TRBV11-3|TRBD2|17|.
CASRPDDSGASTDTQYF
TGTGCCAGCAGGCCTGATGACAGCGGGGCTAGCACAGATACGCAGTATTTT
>TRBJ2-7|TRBV4-1|TRBD1|15|.
CASSQVGQGVYEQYF
TGCGCCAGCAGCCAAGTGGGACAGGGGGTCTACGAGCAGTACTTC
>TRBJ1-1|TRBV7-8|.|13|.
CASSLAPWSEAFF
TGTGCCAGCAGCTTAGCGCCTTGGAGTGAAGCTTTCTTT
>TRBJ1-2|TRBV29-1|TRBD1|10|.
CSVETGVYTF
TGCAGCGTAGAAACAGGGGTCTACACCTTC
>TRBJ1-1|TRBV19|.|14|.
CASSIGGQGTEAFF
TGTGCCAGTAGTATTGGGGGCCAGGGGACTGAAGCTTTCTTT
>TRBJ2-7|TRBV7-2|.|12|.
CASSLFPLEQYF
TGTGCCAGCAGCTTGTTTCCCCTCGAGCAGTACTTC
>TRBJ2-1|TRBV11-2|.|11|.
CASSWGGPQFF
TGTGCCAGCAGCTGGGGGGGGCCGCAGTTCTTC
>TRBJ2-7|TRBV27|.|12|.
CASSPLGYEQYF
TGTGCCAGCAGTCCCCTTGGCTACGAGCAGTACTTC
>TRBJ2-6|TRBV6-1|.|15|few
CASSEADTGANVLTF
TGTGCCAGCAGTGAAGCGGACACTGGGGCCAACGTCCTGACTTTC
>TRBJ2-1|TRBV19|TRBD2|15|.
CASSDPGLAGDEQFF
TGTGCCAGTAGTGATCCGGGACTAGCGGGAGATGAGCAGTTCTTC